One and the same sample provided the 19 T cell receptor beta chains below, sequenced in a study of T cell responses to AZD1222 COVID-19 vaccine. Method: immunoSEQ multiplex PCR; TCRdb's copy keeps in-frame clones and lacks some. The table lists under 200,000 clones, 85% to 90% of them singletons, with 5.5% in the top ten. Sequences were derived from peripheral blood, sampled on day 0 of AZD1222 vaccination. These receptors were taken from an adult in good health.

CDR3 nucleotide sequence: TGTGCCAGCAGTTTAACGGGGACTAGTAGGAACGAGCAGTACTTC. Protein: CASSLTGTSRNEQYF. The chain joins TRBV27 to TRBJ2-7; 8 nucleotides match TRBD2. The germline CDR1 and CDR2 sequences are MNHEY and SMNVEV (reference sequence). Trimming took 2 bases from V and 5 from J; bases not matched to a gene: 8. The CDR3 extends over 15 amino acids.

J is TRBJ1-2 and V is TRBV7-9; possible D gene TRBD1, 6 bases. Germline CDR1 is SEHNR and CDR2 is FQNEAQ (reference sequence). Trimming cost V 6 bases and J 10 bases, with 9 bases left between them. The CDR3 is 10 residues long. DNA of the CDR3: TGTGCCAGCAGTCGACAGGACTACACCTTC. This translates into CASSRQDYTF.

The rearrangement joins TRBV2 to TRBJ1-1; maybe TRBD1 (6 bases). This CDR3 spans 15 amino acids. CDR1 is SNHLY, CDR2 FYNNEI, per germline. Trimming shortened V by 7 bases and J by 3 bases, and 18 bases separated the two germline ends. Here the CDR3 reads CASTETVRGDTEAFF. DNA of the CDR3: TGTGCCAGCACCGAAACGGTTAGGGGGGACACTGAAGCTTTCTTT.

V and J are TRBV6-1 and TRBJ1-1; maybe TRBD1 (5 bases). Trimming took 2 bases from V and 10 from J, leaving 14 bases between them. There are 13 residues in the CDR3. Germline V lookup: CDR1 MNHNS, CDR2 SASEGT. The DNA for the CDR3 is TGTGCCAGCAGTGAAATTAACGTGGGGCGAGCTTTCTTT. This codes for CASSEINVGRAFF.

With regard to this clone: Other nucleotide sequences from this sample produce the same CDR3. The V and J genes are TRBV6-5 and TRBJ2-7; D is perhaps TRBD2 (6 bases). V shed 4 bases and J shed 2 bases, with 6 bases lying between them. This CDR3 is 12 amino acids long. CDR1 and CDR2 from the germline V gene are MNHEY and SVGAGI. CDR3 sequence (DNA): TGTGCCAGCAGTTCGGGGGCCTACGAGCAGTACTTC. It yields the protein CASSSGAYEQYF.

This rearrangement joins TRBV7-9 to TRBJ1-3; TRBD1 aligns across 7 bases. The germline CDR1 and CDR2 sequences are SEHNR and FQNEAQ (reference sequence). V shed 1 base, J shed 2 bases, and the junction held 2 bases outside the gene matches. The CDR3 consists of 15 residues. The CDR3 nucleotides are TGTGCCAGCAGCTTAGAGGGGGCGCCTGGAAACACCATATATTTT. This codes for CASSLEGAPGNTIYF. Filled out from reference TRBV7-9 and TRBJ1-3, the complete variable domain reads DTGVSQNPRHKITKRGQNVTFRCDPISEHNRLYWYRQTLGQGPEFLTYFQNEAQLEKSRLLSDRFSAERPKGSFSTLEIQRTEQGDSAMYLCASSLEGAPGNTIYFGEGSWLTVV.

The genes are TRBV7-2 and TRBJ1-2, with a tentative D call TRBD1 (5 bases). CDR3 size: 14 residues. Looked up from germline, CDR1 is SGHTA and CDR2 is FQGNSA. Trimming left V 5 bases short and J 7 bases short, with 17 bases between. CDR3 in amino acids: CASSPEGLRGGYTF. The CDR3 bases are TGTGCCAGCAGCCCCGAGGGACTCCGGGGTGGCTACACCTTC.

The V call is TRBV6-5, the J call TRBJ1-2; a weak D match, TRBD1 (5 bases). This CDR3 comprises 14 residues. Germline V gene data show CDR1 as MNHEY and CDR2 as SVGAGI. The ends were cut back, 0 bases at V and 2 bases at J, with 7 bases in the middle. CDR3 sequence: CASSYSGENYGYTF. DNA of the CDR3: TGTGCCAGCAGTTACTCGGGGGAGAACTATGGCTACACCTTC.

V and J are TRBV28 and TRBJ1-6, with D maybe TRBD1 (5 bases). The CDR3 runs to 14 residues. Germline V lookup: CDR1 MDHEN, CDR2 SYDVKM. The germline V and J ends were trimmed by 6 bases and 9 bases, with 15 bases remaining between them. The CDR3 region has the DNA TGTGCCAGCAGGCCACCGGGACCCGGTTCACCCCTCCACTTT. Its translation: CASRPPGPGSPLHF.

The V and J genes are TRBV2 and TRBJ2-7; D is uncertain. There are 13 residues in the CDR3. V lost 3 bases to trimming and J lost 3 bases, with 9 bases between them. Germline values: CDR1 SNHLY, CDR2 FYNNEI. CDR3 DNA sequence: TGTGCCAGCAGTGAGTCTCAGATCTACGAGCAGTACTTC. It codes for CASSESQIYEQYF.

The chain joins TRBV28 to TRBJ2-2; 9 nucleotides agree with TRBD2. The CDR3 extends over 19 amino acids. Germline V gene sequence: CDR1 MDHEN, CDR2 SYDVKM. V lost 4 bases, J lost 0 bases, and 12 bases stayed unmatched. The CDR3 protein is CASSSVVAGELANTGELFF. CDR3 bases: TGTGCCAGCAGTTCTGTCGTAGCGGGGGAGCTCGCGAACACCGGGGAGCTGTTTTTT.

The CDR3 region has the DNA TGTGCCAGCAGTTTACCCGGGACAGGCTATGGCTACACCTTC. Encoded protein: CASSLPGTGYGYTF. V usage is TRBV28 and J usage is TRBJ1-2, with 8 bases aligning to TRBD1. Trimming cost V 2 bases and J 4 bases; bases outside gene matches: 3. The CDR3 spans 14 residues. Germline V gene sequence: CDR1 MDHEN, CDR2 SYDVKM.

This sequence joins TRBV6-5 and TRBJ1-1; 8 bases agree with TRBD1. The CDR3 covers 13 residues. Germline V gives CDR1 MNHEY, CDR2 SVGAGI. Unmatched junction bases numbered 9, after V lost 5 bases and J lost 10 bases. Written as DNA, the CDR3 is TGTGCCAGCAGTAACAGGGGGGGCGATGCAGCTTTCTTT. Translated: CASSNRGGDAAFF.

The chain is built from TRBV18 and TRBJ1-5; TRBD1 agrees at 7 bases. V dropped 1 base and J dropped 2; count of bases not matched to a gene: 2. This CDR3 region has 15 residues. Per the germline V gene, CDR1 is KGHSH and CDR2 is LQKENI. CDR3 sequence (DNA): TGTGCCAGCTCACCACAGGGGGCAGGCAATCAGCCCCAGCATTTT. Its protein product is CASSPQGAGNQPQHF.

This clone appeared a single time. The gene calls are TRBV11-3 and TRBJ2-5; 13 bases fit TRBD2. CDR3 length equals 18 residues. Losses at the gene ends were 3 bases for V and 1 base for J; bases not matched to a gene: 8. CDR1 SGHNT and CDR2 YENEEA come from the germline V gene. CDR3 sequence reads: CASSFRLAGGVSQETQYF. The CDR3 DNA follows: TGTGCCAGCAGCTTCCGACTAGCGGGGGGAGTGAGCCAAGAGACCCAGTACTTC.

This chain joins TRBV30 and TRBJ1-1, with TRBD1 as a possible D gene (6 bases). The ends were cut back, 5 bases at V and 5 bases at J, with 18 bases in the middle. This CDR3 is 14 amino acids long. Germline CDR1 GTSNPN, CDR2 SVGIG (reference sequence). The CDR3 reads CAWEGGTQGTEAFF. DNA for the CDR3: TGTGCCTGGGAGGGTGGGACCCAGGGGACTGAAGCTTTCTTT.

The rearrangement links TRBV28 to TRBJ1-6, with 7 positions matching TRBD1. The CDR3 extends over 14 amino acids. Germline lookup yields CDR1 MDHEN and CDR2 SYDVKM. V lost 8 bases and J lost 6; bases outside the gene matches: 7. CDR3: CASLGTVVNSPLHF. The CDR3 nucleotides are TGTGCCAGCCTTGGGACAGTAGTTAATTCACCCCTCCACTTT.

The DNA of the CDR3 is TGTGCCTGGAGTGTAAATCTGAACACTGAAGCTTTCTTT. Its translation is CAWSVNLNTEAFF. V usage is TRBV30 and J usage is TRBJ1-1; D unresolved. Deletions cut 0 bases from V and 0 bases from J, with 5 bases between. This CDR3 comprises 13 residues. Germline loops: CDR1 GTSNPN, CDR2 SVGIG (reference sequence).

The chain recombines TRBV25-1 with TRBJ2-5; D possibly corresponds to TRBD2 (6 bases). In germline, CDR1 is MGHDK, CDR2 SYGVNS. The V end was cut by 6 bases, the J end by 2 bases, with 25 bases between. This CDR3 spans 18 amino acids. CDR3 coding DNA: TGTGCCAGCAGGCTGCACACGGGCGGGACCGGCCCTCAAGAGACCCAGTACTTC. This codes for CASRLHTGGTGPQETQYF.